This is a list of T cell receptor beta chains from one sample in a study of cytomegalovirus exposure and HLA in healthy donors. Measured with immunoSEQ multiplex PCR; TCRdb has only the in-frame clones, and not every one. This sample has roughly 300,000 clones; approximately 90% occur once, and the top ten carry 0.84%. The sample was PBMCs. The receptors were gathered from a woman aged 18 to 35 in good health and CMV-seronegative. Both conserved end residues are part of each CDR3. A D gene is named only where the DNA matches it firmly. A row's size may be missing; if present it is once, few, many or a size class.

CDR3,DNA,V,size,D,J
CASSLEGQAQHF,TGTGCCAGCAGCTTAGAAGGCCAGGCCCAGCATTTT,TRBV7-9,.,.,TRBJ1-5
CASSLSRLVQETQYF,TGTGCCAGCAGTTTAAGTAGACTAGTTCAAGAGACCCAGTACTTC,TRBV27,.,.,TRBJ2-5
CASSSDSLNEKLFF,TGCGCCAGCAGCTCGGACAGCCTTAATGAAAAACTGTTTTTT,TRBV5-1,.,.,TRBJ1-4
CAWKESSGNTIYF,TGTGCCTGGAAGGAGAGCTCTGGAAACACCATATATTTT,TRBV30,.,.,TRBJ1-3
CASSPSPGQGKGGELFF,TGTGCCAGCAGCCCATCCCCCGGACAGGGGAAGGGCGGGGAGCTGTTTTTT,TRBV7-3,.,TRBD1,TRBJ2-2
CASSLRRAPYNEQFF,TGCGCCAGCAGCTTAAGGAGGGCCCCCTACAATGAGCAGTTCTTC,TRBV5-1,.,.,TRBJ2-1
CASSYTESSGNTIYF,TGTGCCAGCTCTTACACAGAAAGCTCTGGAAACACCATATATTTT,TRBV18,.,.,TRBJ1-3
CASSDVGTARRVYF,TGTGCCAGCAGCGATGTCGGGACAGCCAGGAGGGTGTACTTC,TRBV6-5,.,.,TRBJ2-4
CSVGSGGLINEQFF,TGCAGCGTTGGAAGCGGGGGACTAATCAATGAGCAGTTCTTC,TRBV29-1,.,TRBD2,TRBJ2-1
CASRYDSLRYTF,TGTGCCAGCAGATATGACAGTCTCCGCTACACCTTC,TRBV6-5,.,.,TRBJ1-2
CASNDPDTEAFF,TGTGCCAGCAACGATCCGGACACTGAAGCTTTCTTT,TRBV28,.,.,TRBJ1-1
CASSLSGLAGVSYNEQFF,TGTGCCAGCAGTTTATCGGGACTAGCGGGAGTTTCCTACAATGAGCAGTTCTTC,TRBV28,.,TRBD2,TRBJ2-1
CATARGGNQPQHF,TGCGCCACGGCCCGGGGGGGCAATCAGCCCCAGCATTTT,TRBV4-1,few,.,TRBJ1-5
CAWSPGVGYNEQFF,TGTGCCTGGAGTCCCGGGGTGGGATACAATGAGCAGTTCTTC,TRBV30,.,.,TRBJ2-1
CSVESTSQETQYF,TGCAGCGTTGAATCCACCAGCCAAGAGACCCAGTACTTC,TRBV29-1,.,.,TRBJ2-5
CASSLDLDRVIF,TGTGCCAGCAGCTTAGACCTCGACAGGGTGATCTTC,TRBV11-2,.,TRBD1,TRBJ1-2
CASSQGTITPNYGYTF,TGTGCCAGCAGTCAAGGGACAATTACACCAAACTATGGCTACACCTTC,TRBV28,.,.,TRBJ1-2
CASSLDLGQSGYTF,TGTGCCAGCAGCTTAGACCTGGGACAGAGTGGCTACACCTTC,TRBV7-9,.,TRBD1,TRBJ1-2
CASGAGNYGYTF,TGTGCCAGCGGAGCAGGGAACTATGGCTACACCTTC,TRBV2,.,.,TRBJ1-2
CASSQEDGGYEQYF,TGCGCCAGCAGCCAAGAAGACGGAGGCTACGAGCAGTACTTC,TRBV4-3,.,.,TRBJ2-7
CASSLAGSGSPYEQYF,TGTGCCAGCAGTTTAGCAGGGTCAGGGTCCCCCTACGAGCAGTACTTC,TRBV28,.,.,TRBJ2-7
CASSSTSSTDTQYF,TGTGCCAGCAGCTCGACTAGTAGCACAGATACGCAGTATTTT,TRBV5-6,.,.,TRBJ2-3
CASSTSAGPDTQYF,TGTGCCAGCAGTACCTCAGCGGGGCCAGATACGCAGTATTTT,TRBV6-1,once,TRBD2,TRBJ2-3
CASSLITSGRDNEQFF,TGTGCCAGCAGCCTAATTACTAGCGGGAGGGATAATGAGCAGTTCTTC,TRBV5-4,.,TRBD2,TRBJ2-1
CASSGAAGTSDEQFF,TGTGCCAGCAGCGGGGCAGCGGGGACGTCTGATGAGCAGTTCTTC,TRBV9,.,TRBD2,TRBJ2-1
CASSLMGLGTDTQYF,TGTGCCAGCAGTTTAATGGGACTAGGCACAGATACGCAGTATTTT,TRBV27,.,TRBD2,TRBJ2-3
CASSGLAVYNEQFF,TGTGCCAGCAGTGGACTAGCGGTCTACAATGAGCAGTTCTTC,TRBV2,.,TRBD2,TRBJ2-1
CASSPWGNQETQYF,TGTGCCAGCAGCCCCTGGGGCAACCAAGAGACCCAGTACTTC,TRBV14,.,.,TRBJ2-5
CASTIAFYGYTF,TGTGCCAGCACTATAGCCTTCTATGGCTACACCTTC,TRBV2,.,.,TRBJ1-2
CASSSAGGQYEQYF,TGTGCCAGCAGCTCGGCGGGAGGGCAATACGAGCAGTACTTC,TRBV7-8,.,TRBD2,TRBJ2-7
CSGGTGTSGYTF,TGCAGCGGAGGGACAGGGACCTCTGGCTACACCTTC,TRBV29-1,.,TRBD1,TRBJ1-2
CASSSPGTGVREQYF,TGTGCCAGCAGCTCTCCCGGGACAGGGGTGAGAGAGCAGTACTTC,TRBV5-4,.,TRBD1,TRBJ2-7
CASSPGQGDLGEQFF,TGTGCCAGCTCACCAGGACAGGGGGACCTGGGTGAGCAGTTCTTC,TRBV18,.,TRBD1,TRBJ2-1
CASSGGPYEQYF,TGTGCCAGCAGTGGTGGGCCCTACGAGCAGTACTTC,TRBV27,.,.,TRBJ2-7
CASSHGQGETEAFF,TGTGCCAGCAGTCACGGACAGGGGGAGACTGAAGCTTTCTTT,TRBV6-5,once,TRBD1,TRBJ1-1
CASSSRGSGSSSYEQYF,TGTGCCAGCAGCTCCCGTGGTAGCGGGTCGAGCTCCTACGAGCAGTACTTC,TRBV7-2,few,TRBD2,TRBJ2-7
CASSRGRGEKLFF,TGTGCCAGTAGCAGGGGCCGTGGTGAAAAACTGTTTTTT,TRBV19,.,.,TRBJ1-4
CASSPPGSYNEQFF,TGCGCCAGCAGCCCTCCGGGGAGCTACAATGAGCAGTTCTTC,TRBV5-1,.,.,TRBJ2-1
CASSLTGEVTDTQYF,TGCGCCAGCAGCCTGACAGGGGAGGTGACAGATACGCAGTATTTT,TRBV4-3,.,TRBD1,TRBJ2-3
CASGRLAESYEQYF,TGTGCCAGCGGAAGACTAGCGGAATCTTACGAGCAGTACTTC,TRBV5-6,.,TRBD2,TRBJ2-7
CASRRTGVNPGELFF,TGTGCCAGCAGGAGGACAGGCGTAAATCCCGGGGAGCTGTTTTTT,TRBV2,.,TRBD1,TRBJ2-2
CASSSGGRSEAFF,TGTGCCAGCAGCTCAGGGGGGCGGTCTGAAGCTTTCTTT,TRBV7-3,few,TRBD1,TRBJ1-1
CASSSPGRAETQYF,TGTGCCAGCAGCTCCCCGGGCAGGGCAGAGACCCAGTACTTC,TRBV7-2,.,.,TRBJ2-5
CASSRGDSSYNEQFF,TGTGCCAGCAGCCGGGGGGATAGCTCCTACAATGAGCAGTTCTTC,TRBV6-5,.,TRBD2,TRBJ2-1
CASRSGTGIAGELFF,TGTGCCAGCAGAAGCGGGACAGGTATTGCCGGGGAGCTGTTTTTT,TRBV7-9,.,.,TRBJ2-2
CASSQEVGGIGTDTQYF,TGTGCCAGCAGCCAAGAGGTAGGGGGTATTGGTACAGATACGCAGTATTTT,TRBV4-2,.,.,TRBJ2-3
CASSPSALETQYF,TGTGCCAGCAGTCCCAGTGCCCTAGAGACCCAGTACTTC,TRBV28,.,.,TRBJ2-5
CASSVDREGGGEQFF,TGTGCCAGCAGTGTTGACCGGGAGGGCGGGGGTGAGCAGTTCTTC,TRBV2,.,TRBD2,TRBJ2-1
CASSLGHLNTEAFF,TGTGCCAGCAGCTTGGGACATCTGAACACTGAAGCTTTCTTT,TRBV5-6,.,.,TRBJ1-1
CASLAGASYEQYF,TGTGCCAGCCTAGCGGGCGCATCCTACGAGCAGTACTTC,TRBV5-6,.,TRBD2,TRBJ2-7
CASSPTGSSGNTIYF,TGTGCCAGCAGTCCGACAGGGTCTTCTGGAAACACCATATATTTT,TRBV27,.,TRBD1,TRBJ1-3
CSAQDRGAYEQYF,TGCAGCGCCCAGGACAGGGGGGCCTACGAGCAGTACTTC,TRBV29-1,.,TRBD1,TRBJ2-7
CASSLRQGNYEQYF,TGTGCCAGCAGTTTAAGGCAGGGTAACTACGAGCAGTACTTC,TRBV28,.,.,TRBJ2-7